The clone carrying this T cell receptor beta chain has a count of ten or more. The CDR3 spans 15 residues. V was cut by 10 bases and J by 6 bases, with 19 bases left in between. Germline V gene data show CDR1 as LNHDA and CDR2 as SQIVND (reference sequence). The data belong to a study of Graves' ophthalmopathy and Graves' hyperthyroidism. The study amplified TCR beta CDR3 regions using RNA transcripts. The workflow started with a first-round RT-PCR run with HTBI primers and then moved on to a second-round multiplex PCR. TCRdb ran MiXCR on the multiplex PCR reads and lists one entry per CDR3 protein. The sample has 660,000 or so distinct CDR3 sequences, over 40% seen once.

This clonotype was obtained from an adult man with Graves' ophthalmopathy. The gene calls are TRBV19 and TRBJ1-6; tentative D call: TRBD1 (6 bases). Sequencing input: peripheral blood. The DNA of the CDR3 is TGTGCCACCTCCCCTACAGGGATTCGTAATTCACCCCTCCACTTT. This encodes CATSPTGIRNSPLHF.